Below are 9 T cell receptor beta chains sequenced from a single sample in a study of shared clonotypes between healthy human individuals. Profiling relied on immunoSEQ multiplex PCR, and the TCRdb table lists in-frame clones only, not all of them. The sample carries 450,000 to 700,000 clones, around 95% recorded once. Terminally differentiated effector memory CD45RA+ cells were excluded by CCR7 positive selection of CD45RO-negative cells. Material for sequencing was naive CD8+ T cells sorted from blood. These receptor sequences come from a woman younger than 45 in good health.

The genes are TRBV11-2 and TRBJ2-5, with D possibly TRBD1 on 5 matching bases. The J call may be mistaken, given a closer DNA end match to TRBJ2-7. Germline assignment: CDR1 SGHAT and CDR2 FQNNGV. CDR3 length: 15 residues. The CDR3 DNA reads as TGTGCCAGCAGCTTAGCCAGGGCGGATTTTTACGAGCAGTACTTC. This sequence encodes CASSLARADFYEQYF.

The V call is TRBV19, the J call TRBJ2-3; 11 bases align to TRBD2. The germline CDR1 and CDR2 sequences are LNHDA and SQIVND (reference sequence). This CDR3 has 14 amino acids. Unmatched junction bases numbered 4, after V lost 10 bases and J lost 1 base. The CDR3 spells CATSLAGGTDTQYF. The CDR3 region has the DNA TGTGCCACCTCACTAGCGGGAGGCACAGATACGCAGTATTTT.

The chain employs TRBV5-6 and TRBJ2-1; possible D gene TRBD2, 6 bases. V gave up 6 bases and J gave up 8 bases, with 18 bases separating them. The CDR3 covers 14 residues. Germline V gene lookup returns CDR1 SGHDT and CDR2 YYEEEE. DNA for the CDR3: TGTGCCAGCACTAGCGAAGTGGAAATCGATGAGCAGTTCTTC. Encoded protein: CASTSEVEIDEQFF.

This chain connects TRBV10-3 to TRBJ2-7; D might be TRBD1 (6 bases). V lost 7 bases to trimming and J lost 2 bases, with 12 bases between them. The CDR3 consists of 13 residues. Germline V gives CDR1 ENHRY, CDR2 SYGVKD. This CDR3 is CAINPGTPYEQYF. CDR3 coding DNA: TGTGCCATCAACCCCGGGACACCCTACGAGCAGTACTTC.

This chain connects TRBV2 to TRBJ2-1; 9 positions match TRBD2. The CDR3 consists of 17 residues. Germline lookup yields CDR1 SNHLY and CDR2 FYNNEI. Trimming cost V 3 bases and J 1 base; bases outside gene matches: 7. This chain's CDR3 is CASSDLTSGLSYNEQFF. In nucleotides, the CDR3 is TGTGCCAGCAGTGATCTTACTAGCGGGTTGTCCTACAATGAGCAGTTCTTC.

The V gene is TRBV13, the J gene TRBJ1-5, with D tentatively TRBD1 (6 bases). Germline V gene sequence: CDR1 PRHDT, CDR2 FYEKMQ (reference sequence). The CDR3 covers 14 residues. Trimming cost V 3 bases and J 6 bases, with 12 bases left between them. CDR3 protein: CASSFGGGVQPQHF. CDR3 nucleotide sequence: TGTGCCAGCAGCTTTGGAGGGGGAGTTCAGCCCCAGCATTTT.

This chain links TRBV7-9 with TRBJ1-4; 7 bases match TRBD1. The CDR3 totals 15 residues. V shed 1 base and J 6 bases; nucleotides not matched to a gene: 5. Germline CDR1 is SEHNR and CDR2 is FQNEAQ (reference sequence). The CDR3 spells CASSLGFGQDEKLFF. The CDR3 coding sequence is TGTGCCAGCAGCTTAGGCTTCGGACAGGATGAAAAACTGTTTTTT.

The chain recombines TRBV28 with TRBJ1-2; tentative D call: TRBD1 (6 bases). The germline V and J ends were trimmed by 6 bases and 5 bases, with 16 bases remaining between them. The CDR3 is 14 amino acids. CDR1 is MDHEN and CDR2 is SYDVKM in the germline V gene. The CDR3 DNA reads TGTGCCAGCAGACCTCACTACAGGGAGTATGGCTACACCTTC. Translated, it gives CASRPHYREYGYTF.

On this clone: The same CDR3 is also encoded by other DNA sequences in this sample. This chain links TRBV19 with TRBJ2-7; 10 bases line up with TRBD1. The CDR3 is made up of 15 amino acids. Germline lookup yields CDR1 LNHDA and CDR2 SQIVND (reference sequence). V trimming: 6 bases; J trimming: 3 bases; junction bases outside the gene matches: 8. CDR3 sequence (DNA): TGTGCCAGTAGCCCGGGACAGGGGACTTTCTACGAGCAGTACTTC. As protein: CASSPGQGTFYEQYF.